What follows is one T cell receptor (beta chain) and its context. The data stem from a study of blood T cells in healthy people across ages. Alongside a J-beta primer mix, a sample-barcoded 5' primer served in a second PCR lasting about 7 to 11 cycles. Each cDNA molecule, via a template-switch adaptor with 12 random nucleotides, was tagged. TCRdb fed the 5' RACE reads into MiXCR, producing one record per CDR3 protein. The table has fewer than 600,000 distinct CDR3 sequences, 27% seen once. Looked up from germline, CDR1 is MNHEY and CDR2 is SVGAGI. This CDR3 is built from 20 residues. The V gene end was trimmed by 4 bases and the J gene end by 0 bases; junction bases not matched to a gene: 11. A further study also used this sample, focusing on T cells of mothers and their children. Turning to that study: The study found slightly higher but non-significant overlap in related versus unrelated mother-child pairs.

Sequencing used blood. This chain links TRBV6-5 with TRBJ2-1; 14 bases align to TRBD2. The origin of this receptor is a boy aged 2 to 9 in good health. The CDR3 loop is CASSSGLAGEPGSSYNEQFF. The CDR3 bases are TGTGCCAGCAGTTCGGGACTAGCGGGGGAACCCGGAAGCTCCTACAATGAGCAGTTCTTC.